This T cell receptor beta chain was sequenced for a study of response to subunit inactivated influenza vaccine. In TCRdb, the RT-PCR reads were re-called with MiXCR into one record per CDR3 protein. This sample has a few hundred thousand distinct CDR3 sequences; 10% to 11% occur once, and the top ten carry about 12%. At least ten counts were recorded for this clonotype. Per the germline V gene, CDR1 is KGHDR and CDR2 is SFDVKD. This CDR3 spans 12 amino acids. V was trimmed by 3 bases and J by 9 bases, leaving 10 bases between them. The source is a man aged 50 to 59 who received an inactivated influenza vaccine. The material sequenced was PBMCs from blood, taken about 40 days after vaccination. The chain links TRBV24-1 to TRBJ2-5; no clear D. The CDR3 here is CATSDRTAAQYF. DNA for the CDR3: TGTGCCACCAGTGATCGTACGGCGGCCCAGTACTTC.